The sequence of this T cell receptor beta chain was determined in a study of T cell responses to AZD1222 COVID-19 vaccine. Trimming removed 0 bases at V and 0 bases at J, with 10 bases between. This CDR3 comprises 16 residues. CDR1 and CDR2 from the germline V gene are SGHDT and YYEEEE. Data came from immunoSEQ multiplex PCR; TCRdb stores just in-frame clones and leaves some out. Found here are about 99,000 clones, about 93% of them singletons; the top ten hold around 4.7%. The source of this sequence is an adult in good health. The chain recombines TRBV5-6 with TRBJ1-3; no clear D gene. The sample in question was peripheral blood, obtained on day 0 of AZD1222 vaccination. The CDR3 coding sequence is TGTGCCAGCAGCTTGGACAGCTTGGTCTCTGGAAACACCATATATTTT. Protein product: CASSLDSLVSGNTIYF.